The next 27 T cell receptor beta chains were all read from a single sample in a study of T cell repertoires in cytomegalovirus infection. MiXCR, applied by TCRdb to the reads, yields one record per CDR3 protein. The table records about 770,000 distinct CDR3 sequences, about 28% of them present only once. Their antigens are not known. This material consisted of cultured CD8+ T cells from PBMCs, taken from culture after CMV antigen stimulation. Source of these receptors: a human donor in good health (CMV status not recorded). Some clones in this sample may be carry-over from other donors' samples.

The chain recombines TRBV9 with TRBJ2-3; D is uncertain. The germline V and J ends were trimmed by 0 bases and 5 bases, with 13 bases remaining between them. CDR3 length equals 15 residues. Germline CDR1 SGDLS, CDR2 YYNGEE. Written as DNA, the CDR3 is TGTGCCAGCAGCGTAGGAAGAGGCCGCGGAGATACGCAGTATTTT. Amino acids: CASSVGRGRGDTQYF.

This clonotype was detected ten times or more. The genes are TRBV6-5 and TRBJ1-6, with 10 positions matching TRBD1. The CDR3 has 17 amino acids. Germline CDR1 is MNHEY and CDR2 is SVGAGI. Germline trimming cut 3 bases from V and 9 bases from J; bases unmatched to any gene: 11. CDR3 DNA: TGTGCCAGCAGTTATCACTCTGGGACAGGGGCTGGTTCACCCCTCCACTTT. It codes for CASSYHSGTGAGSPLHF.

This clonotype occurred a few times. The V and J genes are TRBV7-9 and TRBJ2-1; D not certain. Looked up from germline, CDR1 is SEHNR and CDR2 is FQNEAQ (reference sequence). V lost 5 bases to trimming and J lost 8 bases, with 10 bases between them. The CDR3 is made up of 12 amino acids. For the CDR3, the DNA is TGTGCCAGCAGCGTAACCCCCGATGAGCAGTTCTTC. As protein: CASSVTPDEQFF.

This clonotype was recorded a few times. The V gene is TRBV7-9, the J gene TRBJ2-2; possibly TRBD1 for D (6 bases). There are 16 residues in the CDR3. Germline V gives CDR1 SEHNR, CDR2 FQNEAQ (reference sequence). V lost 5 bases and J 1 base, leaving 14 bases between the germline ends. CDR3 in amino acids: CASSTTGHENTGELFF. CDR3 in DNA: TGTGCCAGCAGCACCACAGGGCACGAGAACACCGGGGAGCTGTTTTTT.

V gene TRBV19 combines with J gene TRBJ1-1; D not certain. The ends were cut back, 10 bases at V and 6 bases at J, with 9 bases in the middle. From germline, CDR1 is LNHDA and CDR2 SQIVND (reference sequence). The CDR3 consists of 10 residues. CDR3 DNA sequence: TGTGCCACCCATGGCCCTGAAGCTTTCTTT. Translated, it gives CATHGPEAFF.

This chain's CDR3 is CASRSLLRRTRGRYEQYV. The CDR3 nucleotides read TGTGCCAGCAGATCACTCCTCCGACGGACGAGGGGCCGTTACGAGCAGTACGTC. The rearrangement uses TRBV6-2 or TRBV6-3 and TRBJ2-7; D might be TRBD1 or TRBD2, each matching 5 bases. Per germline, CDR1 MNHEY and CDR2 SVGEGT. This CDR3 region has 18 residues. The V and J ends lost 6 bases and 4 bases respectively, with 28 bases between them.

A few counts support this clonotype. The J gene is TRBJ1-2, the V gene TRBV28; D remains ambiguous. This CDR3 region has 14 residues. Germline V gene sequence: CDR1 MDHEN, CDR2 SYDVKM. V was clipped by 1 base and J by 5 bases, with 11 bases between them. The CDR3 region has the DNA TGTGCCAGCAGTTTATTAATCAAGGAGTATGGCTACACCTTC. Residues: CASSLLIKEYGYTF.

The J gene is TRBJ1-4, the V gene TRBV6-5; no reliable D call. This CDR3 is built from 14 residues. Germline V gives CDR1 MNHEY, CDR2 SVGAGI. V was trimmed by 2 bases and J by 8 bases, leaving 12 bases between them. The CDR3 bases are TGTGCCAGCAGTTACCGGGCAAGCGAGGAAAAACTGTTTTTT. It translates to CASSYRASEEKLFF.

This chain uses TRBV7-9 with TRBJ1-2; D is perhaps TRBD1 (6 bases). The CDR3 consists of 16 residues. The germline gives CDR1 SEHNR, CDR2 FQNEAQ (reference sequence). V was cut by 5 bases and J by 0 bases, with 16 bases left in between. CDR3 DNA sequence: TGTGCCAGCAGCCCCCGCGAGACAGGCCCTAACTATGGCTACACCTTC. Protein: CASSPRETGPNYGYTF.

This clonotype was detected many times. The chain combines TRBV7-2 with TRBJ2-1; D possibly corresponds to TRBD2 (5 bases). The CDR3 covers 16 residues. CDR1 SGHTA and CDR2 FQGNSA come from the germline V gene. With 4 bases removed from V and 2 bases from J, the gap between germline ends came to 15 bases. The CDR3 nucleotides read TGTGCCAGCAGCTCCCGTGGCGGGTCCACCTACAATGAGCAGTTCTTC. Translated, it gives CASSSRGGSTYNEQFF.

This clonotype was found a few times. The gene calls are TRBV27 and TRBJ1-3; D might be TRBD1 (6 bases). V lost 2 bases to trimming and J lost 6 bases, with 14 bases between them. CDR3 length: 15 amino acids. Germline loops: CDR1 MNHEY, CDR2 SMNVEV (reference sequence). The CDR3 loop is CASSLTRTAPNTIYF. DNA for the CDR3: TGTGCCAGCAGTTTAACCCGGACAGCTCCAAACACCATATATTTT.

The table lists this clonotype with a few counts. CDR3 residues: CASSFIGALSYEQYF. The CDR3 bases are TGTGCCAGCAGTTTTATCGGGGCCCTTTCCTACGAGCAGTACTTC. J is TRBJ2-7 and V is TRBV27; D tentatively reads TRBD1 or TRBD2 (5 bases each). V lost 3 bases, J lost 1 base, and 13 bases lay in between. Germline-derived CDR1 and CDR2 are MNHEY and SMNVEV (reference sequence). This CDR3 comprises 15 residues.

J is TRBJ2-3 and V is TRBV7-9; D call uncertain. The CDR3 spans 15 residues. Deletions cut 3 bases from V and 0 bases from J, with 10 bases between. Germline values: CDR1 SEHNR, CDR2 FQNEAQ (reference sequence). The CDR3 coding sequence is TGTGCCAGCAGCTTTGGACCAAAGAGCACAGATACGCAGTATTTT. Its protein is CASSFGPKSTDTQYF.

This clonotype turned up a few times. This rearrangement joins TRBV27 to TRBJ2-7; maybe TRBD2 (5 bases). The CDR3 spans 14 residues. V was cut by 6 bases and J by 4 bases, with 16 bases left in between. The germline V gene has CDR1 MNHEY and CDR2 SMNVEV (reference sequence). CDR3 sequence (DNA): TGTGCCAGCAGAGACCGCGGTGGAGGTTACGAGCAGTACGTC. Amino acids: CASRDRGGGYEQYV.

In its sample, this clonotype was seen a few times. This rearrangement joins TRBV4-1 to TRBJ2-2; D gene ambiguous. This CDR3 has 13 residues. Trimming took 1 base from V and 10 from J, leaving 10 bases between them. Germline V lookup: CDR1 MGHRA, CDR2 YSYEKL. The CDR3 coding sequence is TGCGCCAGCAGCCAAGGGGCCCCGATGGAGCTGTTTTTT. It yields the protein CASSQGAPMELFF.

The rearrangement uses TRBV10-3 and TRBJ1-2, with TRBD1 identical over 9 bases. This CDR3 region has 17 residues. V trimming: 10 bases; J trimming: 1 base; junction bases outside the gene matches: 16. The germline V gene encodes CDR1 ENHRY and CDR2 SYGVKD. CDR3 nucleotides: TGTGCCACCCAGGGCCCGGGACAGGGAACCCTTAACTATGGCTACACCTTC. It yields the protein CATQGPGQGTLNYGYTF.

V is TRBV20-1 and J is TRBJ1-2; no clear D. Trimming took off 0 bases at V and 4 bases at J, with 12 bases between the two ends. The CDR3 covers 14 residues. Germline V gene lookup returns CDR1 DFQATT and CDR2 SNEGSKA (reference sequence). CDR3 nucleotides: TGCAGTGCTAGAGATTTAACGCGAAGCTATGGCTACACCTTC. Translated, it gives CSARDLTRSYGYTF.

V gene TRBV6-2 or TRBV6-3 combines with J gene TRBJ1-2, with D perhaps TRBD1 (5 bases). The CDR3 has 13 amino acids. CDR1 and CDR2 (germline): MNHEY, SVGEGT. Between the trimmed V and J ends, which lost 1 base and 8 bases, there was a span of 11 bases. CDR3 sequence: CASSYLERGGYTF. In nucleotides, the CDR3 is TGTGCCAGCAGTTACTTGGAAAGGGGCGGCTACACCTTC.

This clonotype has only a few counts. This chain connects TRBV20-1 to TRBJ2-5; TRBD1 is a possible D gene (6 bases). This CDR3 is 16 amino acids long. The V gene lost 0 bases and the J gene lost 5 bases, with 19 bases spanning the gap. From germline, CDR1 is DFQATT and CDR2 SNEGSKA (reference sequence). Here the CDR3 DNA reads TGCAGTGCTAGAGATAGGGGCAGGGGAGAGTTGGAGACCCAGTACTTC. Translation gives CSARDRGRGELETQYF.

The chain uses TRBV27 and TRBJ1-1, with 8 bases matching TRBD1. The V gene's germline CDR1 is MNHEY and CDR2 SMNVEV (reference sequence). With V trimmed by 4 bases and J by 4 bases, 5 bases remained unmatched. CDR3 size: 14 residues. The CDR3 nucleotides are TGTGCCAGCAGTTCCAGGGGGCTGGTCACTGAAGCTTTCTTT. Translated: CASSSRGLVTEAFF.

CDR3 amino acids: CASSPPWTSGDEETQYF. Here the CDR3 DNA reads TGTGCCAGCTCACCCCCATGGACTAGCGGGGACGAGGAGACCCAGTACTTC. The V gene is TRBV18, the J gene TRBJ2-5; 12 bases are a match to TRBD2. Germline loops: CDR1 KGHSH, CDR2 LQKENI. Trimming at V came to 3 bases and at J to 5 bases, leaving 10 bases not matched to a gene. The CDR3 is 17 residues long.

The V gene is TRBV12-5, the J gene TRBJ1-5; D perhaps matches TRBD1 (5 bases). The CDR3 totals 16 residues. With 5 bases removed from V and 2 bases from J, the gap between germline ends came to 16 bases. CDR1 is LGHNT and CDR2 is FRNRAP in the germline V gene. The CDR3 is CASGITGIQGNQPQHF. In nucleotides, the CDR3 is TGTGCTAGTGGTATCACAGGCATCCAAGGCAATCAGCCCCAGCATTTT.

This clonotype was detected a few times. The genes are TRBV4-2 and TRBJ2-3, with 9 positions matching TRBD2. The V gene's germline CDR1 is LGHNA and CDR2 YNFKEQ. V shed 4 bases and J 4 bases; nucleotides not matched to a gene: 6. The CDR3 is made up of 15 amino acids. CDR3 nucleotide sequence: TGTGCCAGCAGCCCTAGCGGGGATATTTCAGATACGCAGTATTTT. The encoded protein is CASSPSGDISDTQYF.

This clonotype was recorded a few times. CDR3: CASSPRANENIQYF. As DNA, the CDR3 is TGTGCCAGCAGTCCCCGTGCCAACGAAAACATTCAGTACTTC. The chain carries TRBV25-1 and TRBJ2-4; no clear D. The CDR3 has 14 amino acids. V was pared by 5 bases and J by 5 bases, with 13 bases between. The V gene's germline CDR1 is MGHDK and CDR2 SYGVNS.

V is TRBV5-1 and J is TRBJ2-5, with 10 bases aligning to TRBD1. The junction had 7 bases not matched to a gene; V was cut back by 4 bases and J by 4 bases. In germline, CDR1 is SGHRS, CDR2 YFSETQ. The CDR3 consists of 15 residues. In DNA, the CDR3 is TGCGCCAGCAGCGGAAGGGACAGGGGTACAGAGACCCAGTACTTC. Its translation: CASSGRDRGTETQYF.

In this sample, this clonotype turned up many times. The rearrangement joins TRBV6-2 or TRBV6-3 to TRBJ2-7; D uncertain. CDR3 length equals 13 residues. V lost 2 bases and J lost 6, with 11 bases in between. Germline values: CDR1 MNHEY, CDR2 SVGEGT. This chain's CDR3 is CASSYSNLGEQYV. CDR3 coding DNA: TGTGCCAGCAGTTACAGCAACTTGGGCGAGCAGTACGTC.

J is TRBJ2-3 and V is TRBV11-2; D remains unclear. The V end lost 5 bases, the J end lost 0 bases, and 15 bases lay between the germline ends. The germline V gene has CDR1 SGHAT and CDR2 FQNNGV. This CDR3 region has 16 residues. In DNA, the CDR3 is TGTGCCAGCAGCCCCCTAAGAGCGAGCAGCACAGATACGCAGTATTTT. This translates into CASSPLRASSTDTQYF.